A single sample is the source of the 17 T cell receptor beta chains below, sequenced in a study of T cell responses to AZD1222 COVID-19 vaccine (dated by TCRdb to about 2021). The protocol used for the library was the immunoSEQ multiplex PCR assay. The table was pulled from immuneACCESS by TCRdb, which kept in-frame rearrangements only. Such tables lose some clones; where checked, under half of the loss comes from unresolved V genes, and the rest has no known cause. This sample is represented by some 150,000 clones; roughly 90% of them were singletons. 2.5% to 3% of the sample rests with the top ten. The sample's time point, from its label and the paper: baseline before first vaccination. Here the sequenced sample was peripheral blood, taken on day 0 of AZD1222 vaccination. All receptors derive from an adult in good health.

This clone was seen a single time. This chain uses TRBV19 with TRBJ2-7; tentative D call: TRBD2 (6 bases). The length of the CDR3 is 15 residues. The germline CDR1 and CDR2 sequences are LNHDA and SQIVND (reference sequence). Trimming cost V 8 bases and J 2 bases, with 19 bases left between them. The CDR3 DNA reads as TGTGCCAGTGGCCTCACTCTAGCGCCTACCTACGAGCAGTACTTC. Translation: CASGLTLAPTYEQYF.

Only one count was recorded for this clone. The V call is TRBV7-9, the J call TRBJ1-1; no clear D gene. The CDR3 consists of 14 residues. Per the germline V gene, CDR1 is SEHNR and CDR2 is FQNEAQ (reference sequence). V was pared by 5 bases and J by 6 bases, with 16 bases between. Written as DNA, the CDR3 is TGTGCCAGCAGCGCACAGCCCCTTGGGGCTGAAGCTTTCTTT. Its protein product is CASSAQPLGAEAFF. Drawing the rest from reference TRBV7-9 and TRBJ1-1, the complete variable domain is DTGVSQNPRHKITKRGQNVTFRCDPISEHNRLYWYRQTLGQGPEFLTYFQNEAQLEKSRLLSDRFSAERPKGSFSTLEIQRTEQGDSAMYLCASSAQPLGAEAFFGQGTRLTVV.

CDR3 in amino acids: CASSQHGRTNTEAFF. The DNA for the CDR3 is TGTGCCAGCAGCCAACATGGGAGGACGAACACTGAAGCTTTCTTT. The chain joins TRBV14 to TRBJ1-1, with D unresolved. Germline CDR1 is SGHDN and CDR2 is FVKESK. This CDR3 has 15 amino acids. V was shortened by 2 bases and J by 1 base, with 11 bases between the two germline ends.

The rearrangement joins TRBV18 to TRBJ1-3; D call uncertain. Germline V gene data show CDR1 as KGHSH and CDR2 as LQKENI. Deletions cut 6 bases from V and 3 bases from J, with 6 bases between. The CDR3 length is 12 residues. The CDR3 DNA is TGTGCCAGCTCGCCGGATGGAAACACCATATATTTT. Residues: CASSPDGNTIYF.

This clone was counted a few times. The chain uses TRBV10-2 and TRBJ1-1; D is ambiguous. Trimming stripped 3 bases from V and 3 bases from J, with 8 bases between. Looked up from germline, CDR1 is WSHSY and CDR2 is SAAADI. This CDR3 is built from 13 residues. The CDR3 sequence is CASSDPEDTEAFF. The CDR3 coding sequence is TGCGCCAGCAGTGACCCGGAGGACACTGAAGCTTTCTTT.

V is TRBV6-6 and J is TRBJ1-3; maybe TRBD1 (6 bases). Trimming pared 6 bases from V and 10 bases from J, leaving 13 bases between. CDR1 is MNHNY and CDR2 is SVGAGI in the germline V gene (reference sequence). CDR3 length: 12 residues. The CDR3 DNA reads TGTGCCAGCAGCGGGGGGCTAGCGACCATATATTTT. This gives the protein CASSGGLATIYF.

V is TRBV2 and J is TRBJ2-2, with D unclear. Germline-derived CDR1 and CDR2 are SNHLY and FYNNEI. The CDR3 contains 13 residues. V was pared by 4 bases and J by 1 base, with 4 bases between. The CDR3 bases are TGTGCCAGCAGTGTCATGAACACCGGGGAGCTGTTTTTT. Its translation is CASSVMNTGELFF.

The CDR3 DNA reads as TGTGCCAGTAAAACAGGGGACTATGGCTACACCTTC. Protein product: CASKTGDYGYTF. This chain links TRBV19 with TRBJ1-2, with 7 bases matching TRBD1. With 7 bases clipped from V and 3 bases from J, the junction kept 2 bases outside the gene matches. The CDR3 runs 12 residues. The germline CDR1 and CDR2 sequences are LNHDA and SQIVND (reference sequence).

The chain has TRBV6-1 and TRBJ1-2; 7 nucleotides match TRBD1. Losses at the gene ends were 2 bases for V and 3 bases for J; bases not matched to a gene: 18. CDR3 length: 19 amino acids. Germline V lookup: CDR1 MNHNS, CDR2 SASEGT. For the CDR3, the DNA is TGTGCCAGCAGTGAATTCTCCCCTCTCGTCCCAGGGGGGGACTATGGCTACACCTTC. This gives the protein CASSEFSPLVPGGDYGYTF.

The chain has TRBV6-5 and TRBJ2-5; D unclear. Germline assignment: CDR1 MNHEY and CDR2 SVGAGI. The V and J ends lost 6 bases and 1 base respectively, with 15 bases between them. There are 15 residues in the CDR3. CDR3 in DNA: TGTGCCAGCAGCTCCGTCGGGTCATTCCAAGAGACCCAGTACTTC. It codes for CASSSVGSFQETQYF.

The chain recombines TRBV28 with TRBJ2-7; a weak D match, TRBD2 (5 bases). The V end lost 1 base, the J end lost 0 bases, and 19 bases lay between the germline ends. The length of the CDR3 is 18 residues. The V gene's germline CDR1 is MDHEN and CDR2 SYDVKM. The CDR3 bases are TGTGCCAGCAGTTTATTCAAATGGTCGGAGCGGAACTCCTACGAGCAGTACTTC. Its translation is CASSLFKWSERNSYEQYF. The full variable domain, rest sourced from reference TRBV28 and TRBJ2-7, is DVKVTQSSRYLVKRTGEKVFLECVQDMDHENMFWYRQDPGLGLRLIYFSYDVKMKEKGDIPEGYSVSREKKERFSLILESASTNQTSMYLCASSLFKWSERNSYEQYFGPGTRLTVT.

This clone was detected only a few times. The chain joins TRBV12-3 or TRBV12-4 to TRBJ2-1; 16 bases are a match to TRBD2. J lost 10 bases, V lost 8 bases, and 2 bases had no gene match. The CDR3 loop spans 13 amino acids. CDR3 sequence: CASGTSGREEQFF. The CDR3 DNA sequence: TGTGCCAGCGGGACTAGCGGGAGGGAGGAGCAGTTCTTC.

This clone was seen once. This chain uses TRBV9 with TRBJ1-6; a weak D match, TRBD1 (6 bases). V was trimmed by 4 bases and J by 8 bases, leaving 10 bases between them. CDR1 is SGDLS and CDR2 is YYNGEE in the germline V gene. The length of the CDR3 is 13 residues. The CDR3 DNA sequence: TGTGCCAGCAGCTTTAGACAGGATTCACCCCTCCACTTT. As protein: CASSFRQDSPLHF.

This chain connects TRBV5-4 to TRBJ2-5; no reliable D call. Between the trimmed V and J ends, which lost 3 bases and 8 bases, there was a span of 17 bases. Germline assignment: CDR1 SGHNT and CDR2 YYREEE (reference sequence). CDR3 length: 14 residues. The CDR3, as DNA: TGTGCCAGCAGCTCTAATTCGGCGAAATTTACCCAGTACTTC. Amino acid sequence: CASSSNSAKFTQYF.

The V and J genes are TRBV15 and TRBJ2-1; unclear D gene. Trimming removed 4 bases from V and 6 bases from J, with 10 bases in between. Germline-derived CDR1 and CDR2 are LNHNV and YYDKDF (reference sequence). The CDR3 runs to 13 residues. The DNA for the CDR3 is TGTGCCACCAGCAAATACTCCCCCAATGAGCAGTTCTTC. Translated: CATSKYSPNEQFF.

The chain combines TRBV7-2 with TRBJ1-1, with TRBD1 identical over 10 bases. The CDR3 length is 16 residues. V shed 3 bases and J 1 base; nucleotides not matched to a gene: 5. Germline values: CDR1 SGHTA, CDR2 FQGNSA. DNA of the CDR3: TGTGCCAGCAGCTTTAGACAGGGGGCCTCGAACACTGAAGCTTTCTTT. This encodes CASSFRQGASNTEAFF.

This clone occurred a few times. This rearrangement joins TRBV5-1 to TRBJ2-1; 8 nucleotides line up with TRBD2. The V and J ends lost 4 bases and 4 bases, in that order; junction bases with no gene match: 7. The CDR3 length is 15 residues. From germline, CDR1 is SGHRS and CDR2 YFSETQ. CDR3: CASSQRESGYNEQFF. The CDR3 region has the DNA TGCGCCAGCAGCCAGCGGGAGTCGGGATACAATGAGCAGTTCTTC.